This T cell receptor beta chain derives from a study of a mutant IDH1 vaccine in newly diagnosed glioma. Points on this clone: Antigen specificity is unknown.

The data were produced by immunoSEQ multiplex PCR, yet TCRdb's version contains in-frame clones alone and is incomplete. Of some 30,000 clones in the sample, roughly three quarters were seen once. Regarding time point: week 35, safety follow-up. Mutant IDH1 20-mer peptide, at 300 ug, made up each vaccine dose, with topical imiquimod. V dropped 4 bases and J dropped 2; count of bases not matched to a gene: 6. The CDR3 is 16 amino acids. CDR1 is SGDLS and CDR2 is YYNGEE in the germline V gene. This receptor was obtained from a woman aged 25 to 45 with glioma. Some clones in this sample may be carry-over from other donors' samples. This chain joins TRBV9 and TRBJ2-2; TRBD1 matches at 9 bases. Material: PBMCs, obtained from a glioma patient whose treatment included an IDH1 peptide vaccine. Here the CDR3 reads CASSPQDRGNTGELFF. For the CDR3, the DNA is TGTGCCAGCAGCCCACAGGACAGGGGAAACACCGGGGAGCTGTTTTTT.